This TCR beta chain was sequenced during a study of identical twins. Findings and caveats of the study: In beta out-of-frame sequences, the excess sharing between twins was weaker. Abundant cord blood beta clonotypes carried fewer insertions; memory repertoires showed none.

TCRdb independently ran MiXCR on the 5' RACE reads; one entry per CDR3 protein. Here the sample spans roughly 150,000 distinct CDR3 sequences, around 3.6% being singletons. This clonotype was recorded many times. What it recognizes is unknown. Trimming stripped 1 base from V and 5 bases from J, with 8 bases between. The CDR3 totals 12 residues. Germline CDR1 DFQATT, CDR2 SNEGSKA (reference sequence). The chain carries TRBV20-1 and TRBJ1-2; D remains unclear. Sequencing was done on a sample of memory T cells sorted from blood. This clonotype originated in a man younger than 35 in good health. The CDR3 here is CSARAGGYGYTF. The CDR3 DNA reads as TGCAGTGCTAGAGCAGGAGGGTATGGCTACACCTTC.